Following are 25 T cell receptor beta chains from one sample sequenced in a study of radiotherapy plus CTLA-4 blockade in lung cancer. Libraries were prepared by immunoSEQ multiplex PCR; TCRdb keeps only in-frame clonotypes and omits some of them. The table has fewer than 70,000 clones, about 80% seen once. The sequencing used peripheral blood, collected from a patient treated with radiotherapy plus ipilimumab. The origin of the receptors is a human donor with non-small cell lung cancer who had a complete response to radiotherapy plus ipilimumab.

The genes are TRBV5-1 and TRBJ1-2; TRBD1 aligns across 8 bases. The V gene end was trimmed by 3 bases and the J gene end by 6 bases; junction bases not matched to a gene: 4. CDR1 is SGHRS, CDR2 YFSETQ, per germline. The CDR3 loop spans 13 amino acids. The CDR3 DNA reads as TGCGCCAGCAGCTGGACAGGGACGGATGGCTACACCTTC. Translated: CASSWTGTDGYTF. The whole variable domain, filled in from reference TRBV5-1 and TRBJ1-2, reads KAGVTQTPRYLIKTRGQQVTLSCSPISGHRSVSWYQQTPGQGLQFLFEYFSETQRNKGNFPGRFSGRQFSNSRSEMNVSTLELGDSALYLCASSWTGTDGYTFGSGTRLTVV.

The chain carries TRBV5-1 and TRBJ2-1; a weak D match, TRBD2 (6 bases). Germline loops: CDR1 SGHRS, CDR2 YFSETQ. This CDR3 comprises 15 residues. The germline V and J ends were trimmed by 7 bases and 8 bases, with 22 bases remaining between them. This CDR3 reads CASAPRVGLQYEQFF. CDR3 DNA sequence: TGCGCCAGCGCCCCTCGTGTAGGACTACAATATGAGCAGTTCTTC. The variable domain in full, with the rest retrieved from reference TRBV5-1 and TRBJ2-1, is KAGVTQTPRYLIKTRGQQVTLSCSPISGHRSVSWYQQTPGQGLQFLFEYFSETQRNKGNFPGRFSGRQFSNSRSEMNVSTLELGDSALYLCASAPRVGLQYEQFFGPGTRLTVL.

CDR3 sequence: CASSSLTSGRQTQYF. CDR3 coding DNA: TGTGCCAGCAGTTCCCTGACTAGCGGGAGACAGACCCAGTACTTC. The chain couples TRBV27 to TRBJ2-5; 12 bases agree with TRBD2. Looked up from germline, CDR1 is MNHEY and CDR2 is SMNVEV (reference sequence). The CDR3 extends over 15 amino acids. V lost 4 bases and J lost 6; bases outside the gene matches: 6.

The chain couples TRBV9 to TRBJ1-4; D not certain. The CDR3 runs to 16 residues. Germline CDR1 SGDLS, CDR2 YYNGEE. Trimming removed 0 bases from V and 0 bases from J, with 9 bases in between. The DNA for the CDR3 is TGTGCCAGCAGCGTAGGGACGCCTACAACTAATGAAAAACTGTTTTTT. Translation gives CASSVGTPTTNEKLFF. The complete variable domain, with remaining parts taken from reference TRBV9 and TRBJ1-4, reads DSGVTQTPKHLITATGQRVTLRCSPRSGDLSVYWYQQSLDQGLQFLIQYYNGEERAKGNILERFSAQQFPDLHSELNLSSLELGDSALYFCASSVGTPTTNEKLFFGSGTQLSVL.

The rearrangement uses TRBV9 and TRBJ1-1; weak D call: TRBD1 (6 bases). Trimming took 4 bases from V and 8 from J, leaving 15 bases between them. CDR3 size: 13 residues. Germline assignment: CDR1 SGDLS and CDR2 YYNGEE. The CDR3 DNA is TGTGCCAGCAGCTTCGGTCTAGGGGGAGAAGCTTTCTTT. Protein: CASSFGLGGEAFF.

The rearrangement joins TRBV9 to TRBJ1-3; the D is unclear. With 0 bases removed from V and 0 bases from J, the gap between germline ends came to 13 bases. CDR1 is SGDLS, CDR2 YYNGEE, per germline. This CDR3 is 17 amino acids long. CDR3: CASSVDVNPYSGNTIYF. The CDR3 DNA follows: TGTGCCAGCAGCGTAGATGTCAACCCCTACTCTGGAAACACCATATATTTT.

The chain uses TRBV6-5 and TRBJ2-2; D possibly uses TRBD1 or TRBD2 (6 bases each). Trimming removed 5 bases from V and 3 bases from J, with 13 bases in between. Germline CDR1 is MNHEY and CDR2 is SVGAGI. The length of the CDR3 is 15 residues. CDR3 amino acids: CASSAQGRYTGELFF. The DNA of the CDR3 is TGTGCCAGCAGTGCCCAGGGGAGGTACACCGGGGAGCTGTTTTTT.

The chain couples TRBV5-5 to TRBJ1-4; D remains unclear. The CDR3 runs 12 residues. V lost 0 bases and J 7 bases, leaving 4 bases between the germline ends. CDR1 SGHKS and CDR2 YYEKEE come from the germline V gene (reference sequence). The CDR3 nucleotides read TGTGCCAGCAGCTTGGAGAGTGAAAAACTGTTTTTT. Translated, it gives CASSLESEKLFF.

CDR3 bases: TGTGCCAGCAGCCCTTGGGACAGAAAAAACATTCAGTACTTC. This codes for CASSPWDRKNIQYF. The genes are TRBV6-1 and TRBJ2-4; 7 bases map to TRBD1. Trimming cost V 6 bases and J 4 bases; bases outside gene matches: 6. There are 14 residues in the CDR3. CDR1 and CDR2 from the germline V gene are MNHNS and SASEGT.

This clone was seen only once. V is TRBV19 and J is TRBJ1-5; D is possibly TRBD1 (6 bases). V lost 5 bases to trimming and J lost 6 bases, with 14 bases between them. CDR1 is LNHDA, CDR2 SQIVND, per germline (reference sequence). This CDR3 is built from 14 residues. The CDR3 DNA reads TGTGCCAGTAGTCCTACAGGGAGTCGTCAGCCCCAGCATTTT. The encoded protein is CASSPTGSRQPQHF.

The rearrangement links TRBV9 to TRBJ2-1, with 7 bases aligning to TRBD2. The CDR3 is made up of 15 amino acids. V was pared by 0 bases and J by 6 bases, with 6 bases of the junction left unmatched. The V gene's germline CDR1 is SGDLS and CDR2 YYNGEE. CDR3 DNA sequence: TGTGCCAGCAGCGTAGCTAGCGGCAGCGGCAATGAGCAGTTCTTC. As protein: CASSVASGSGNEQFF.

In its sample, this clone was seen once. The genes are TRBV9 and TRBJ2-3, with unresolved D. V lost 0 bases and J lost 3, with 2 bases in between. CDR1 SGDLS and CDR2 YYNGEE come from the germline V gene. The CDR3 covers 12 residues. In DNA form, the CDR3 reads TGTGCCAGCAGCGTAGGAACAGATACGCAGTATTTT. Translating gives CASSVGTDTQYF.

This clone was observed a single time. V usage is TRBV7-2 and J usage is TRBJ1-2, with 7 positions matching TRBD1. V shed 3 bases, J shed 2 bases, and the junction held 12 bases outside the gene matches. This CDR3 comprises 17 residues. The germline CDR1 and CDR2 sequences are SGHTA and FQGNSA. CDR3 sequence: CASSFRTGSFGNYGYTF. CDR3 nucleotide sequence: TGTGCCAGCAGCTTCCGGACAGGATCATTCGGAAACTATGGCTACACCTTC.

The table lists this clone with a few counts. The chain has TRBV19 and TRBJ1-2, with D possibly being TRBD1 (6 bases). This CDR3 spans 14 amino acids. Germline lookup yields CDR1 LNHDA and CDR2 SQIVND (reference sequence). Trimming stripped 6 bases from V and 7 bases from J, with 18 bases between. This CDR3 is CASRNRGGRSGYTF. The DNA of the CDR3 is TGTGCCAGTAGGAACCGTGGGGGCCGGAGTGGCTACACCTTC. The full variable domain, completed using reference TRBV19 and TRBJ1-2, is DGGITQSPKYLFRKEGQNVTLSCEQNLNHDAMYWYRQDPGQGLRLIYYSQIVNDFQKGDIAEGYSVSREKKESFPLTVTSAQKNPTAFYLCASRNRGGRSGYTFGSGTRLTVV.

The chain joins TRBV27 to TRBJ1-1, with a tentative D call TRBD1 (6 bases). The germline V gene encodes CDR1 MNHEY and CDR2 SMNVEV (reference sequence). There are 15 residues in the CDR3. Trimming removed 3 bases from V and 6 bases from J, with 17 bases in between. The CDR3: CASSLAGAYYAEAFF. CDR3 sequence (DNA): TGTGCCAGCAGTTTGGCAGGGGCGTATTACGCTGAAGCTTTCTTT.

The chain couples TRBV9 to TRBJ1-6; D unclear. Trimming shortened V by 4 bases and J by 0 bases, and 17 bases separated the two germline ends. Germline V lookup: CDR1 SGDLS, CDR2 YYNGEE. The CDR3 contains 18 residues. The CDR3 DNA sequence: TGTGCCAGCAGCTCCCCAGCCAACCAGAGCTCCTATAATTCACCCCTCCACTTT. This codes for CASSSPANQSSYNSPLHF.

This sequence joins TRBV19 and TRBJ2-5; TRBD1 matches 8 bases. The CDR3 is 14 residues long. Germline values: CDR1 LNHDA, CDR2 SQIVND (reference sequence). V shed 7 bases and J 2 bases; nucleotides not matched to a gene: 6. CDR3 nucleotides: TGTGCCAGTACTCCGGGACAGGCTCAAGAGACCCAGTACTTC. Protein product: CASTPGQAQETQYF.

The chain links TRBV7-2 to TRBJ1-4; D is uncertain. There are 14 residues in the CDR3. Trimming left V 1 base short and J 8 bases short, with 11 bases between. Germline CDR1 reads SGHTA; CDR2 reads FQGNSA. CDR3 sequence reads: CASSLVGGREKLFF. For the CDR3, the DNA is TGTGCCAGCAGCTTAGTCGGAGGGCGCGAAAAACTGTTTTTT.

The chain couples TRBV7-9 to TRBJ1-2; 9 bases fit TRBD1. Germline loops: CDR1 SEHNR, CDR2 FQNEAQ (reference sequence). V gave up 1 base and J gave up 4 bases; unmatched junction bases: 7. The CDR3 has 16 amino acids. The CDR3 loop reads CASSLEPLDRGYGYTF. The CDR3 region has the DNA TGTGCCAGCAGCTTAGAACCCCTGGACAGGGGCTATGGCTACACCTTC.

This clone was counted a single time. The chain uses TRBV4-3 and TRBJ2-3; 10 nucleotides align to TRBD2. The germline V gene encodes CDR1 LGHNA and CDR2 YSLEER. The CDR3 spans 19 residues. Losses at the gene ends were 3 bases for V and 0 bases for J; bases not matched to a gene: 12. CDR3 nucleotide sequence: TGCGCCAGCAGCCACCTTAAGGGTCGGACTAGCGGCAGCACAGATACGCAGTATTTT. The encoded protein is CASSHLKGRTSGSTDTQYF.

V and J are TRBV15 and TRBJ2-6; D possibly corresponds to TRBD2 (5 bases). V lost 1 base, J lost 0 bases, and 13 bases lay in between. Germline lookup yields CDR1 LNHNV and CDR2 YYDKDF (reference sequence). This CDR3 has 18 residues. The CDR3 nucleotides are TGTGCCACCAGCAGAGCGGGCCAGGCGGGCTCTGGGGCCAACGTCCTGACTTTC. Its protein is CATSRAGQAGSGANVLTF.

The chain couples TRBV29-1 to TRBJ2-7; the D gene is possibly TRBD2 (6 bases). Germline lookup yields CDR1 SQVTM and CDR2 ANQGSEA. The germline V and J ends were trimmed by 8 bases and 3 bases, with 17 bases remaining between them. The CDR3 has 13 residues. The CDR3 sequence is CSSQRVAIYEQYV. CDR3 nucleotides: TGCAGCAGCCAGCGGGTAGCGATCTACGAGCAGTACGTC.

The chain joins TRBV7-9 to TRBJ2-3, with 10 bases fitting TRBD1. This CDR3 comprises 16 residues. Germline assignment: CDR1 SEHNR and CDR2 FQNEAQ (reference sequence). Trimming at V came to 5 bases and at J to 2 bases, leaving 7 bases not matched to a gene. The CDR3 coding sequence is TGTGCCAGCAGCGCCCGGGGACAGGGGCTCACAGATACGCAGTATTTT. This sequence encodes CASSARGQGLTDTQYF.

The chain couples TRBV10-3 to TRBJ2-7; D is undetermined. This CDR3 is built from 13 residues. V lost 11 bases to trimming and J lost 0 bases, with 14 bases between them. Germline V lookup: CDR1 ENHRY, CDR2 SYGVKD. CDR3 DNA: TGTGCCTCCAGACACAGTCTCTCCTACGAGCAGTACTTC. This sequence encodes CASRHSLSYEQYF.

The chain recombines TRBV5-1 with TRBJ1-1, with a possible D match to TRBD1 (6 bases). Trimming took 4 bases from V and 1 from J, leaving 14 bases between them. The length of the CDR3 is 15 residues. Per germline, CDR1 SGHRS and CDR2 YFSETQ. The CDR3 is CASSPRTDKNTEAFF. DNA for the CDR3: TGCGCCAGCAGCCCCCGGACAGATAAGAACACTGAAGCTTTCTTT.